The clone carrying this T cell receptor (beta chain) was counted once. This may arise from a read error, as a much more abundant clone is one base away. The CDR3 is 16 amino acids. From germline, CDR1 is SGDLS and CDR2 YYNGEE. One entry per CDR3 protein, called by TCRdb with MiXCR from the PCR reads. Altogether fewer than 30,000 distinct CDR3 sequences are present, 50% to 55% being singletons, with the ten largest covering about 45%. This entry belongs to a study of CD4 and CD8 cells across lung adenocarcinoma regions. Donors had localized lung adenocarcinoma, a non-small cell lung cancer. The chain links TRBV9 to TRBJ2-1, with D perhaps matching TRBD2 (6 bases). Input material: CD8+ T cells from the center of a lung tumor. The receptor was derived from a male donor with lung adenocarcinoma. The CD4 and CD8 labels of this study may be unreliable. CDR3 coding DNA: TGTGCCAACAGCGTAGAAGGGGACTTCTCCTACAATGAGCAGTTCTTC. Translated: CANSVEGDFSYNEQFF. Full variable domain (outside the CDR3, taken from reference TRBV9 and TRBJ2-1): DSGVTQTPKHLITATGQRVTLRCSPRSGDLSVYWYQQSLDQGLQFLIQYYNGEERAKGNILERFSAQQFPDLHSELNLSSLELGDSALYFCANSVEGDFSYNEQFFGPGTRLTVL.